Below are 22 T cell receptor beta chains sequenced from a single sample in a study of post-analysis software for immune sequencing data. Findings and limits, study-wide: TRBV5-6, TRBV5-1 and TRBV20-1 were among five TRBV segments more frequent in patients than controls.

These receptors are not linked to any known antigen. Unique molecular identifiers were built into the TCR beta cDNA libraries. A single record per CDR3 protein comes from TCRdb applying MiXCR to the PCR reads. The data show about half a million distinct CDR3 sequences, around 40% seen once. Input material: blood. These receptors were obtained from a girl aged 10 to 17 with multiple sclerosis.

Regarding this clonotype: A read error is possible here, since a much larger clone lies one base away. V usage is TRBV29-1 and J usage is TRBJ2-5; either TRBD1 or TRBD2 may fit D (5 bases each). The CDR3 has 13 amino acids. Germline V gene data show CDR1 as SQVTM and CDR2 as ANQGSEA. The CDR3 here is CNVGSPGTETQYF. DNA for the CDR3: TGCAACGTTGGATCTCCGGGGACAGAGACCCAGTACTTC.

This chain connects TRBV20-1 to TRBJ1-5; no clear D. CDR1 DFQATT and CDR2 SNEGSKA come from the germline V gene (reference sequence). There are 12 residues in the CDR3. Trimming stripped 6 bases from V and 6 bases from J, with 12 bases between. CDR3 in amino acids: CSAQDLSQPQHF. CDR3 nucleotide sequence: TGCAGTGCCCAGGACCTTTCTCAGCCCCAGCATTTT.

The chain uses TRBV7-3 and TRBJ2-7, with D possibly matching TRBD2 (6 bases). This CDR3 contains 13 residues. Germline CDR1 and CDR2: SGHTA and FQGTGA. Trimming shortened V by 2 bases and J by 5 bases, and 10 bases separated the two germline ends. The CDR3 DNA reads as TGTGCCAGCAGCTTATTTTCGGGGGACGAGCAGTACTTC. This encodes CASSLFSGDEQYF.

The chain carries TRBV15 and TRBJ2-1; 9 positions agree with TRBD2. The CDR3 loop spans 14 amino acids. Trimming took 4 bases from V and 10 from J; bases not matched to a gene: 8. CDR1 and CDR2 from the germline V gene are LNHNV and YYDKDF (reference sequence). The CDR3 region is CATSMREGVGEQFF. For the CDR3, the DNA is TGTGCCACCAGCATGCGGGAGGGTGTCGGGGAGCAGTTCTTC. The whole variable domain, filled in from reference TRBV15 and TRBJ2-1, reads DAMVIQNPRYQVTQFGKPVTLSCSQTLNHNVMYWYQQKSSQAPKLLFHYYDKDFNNEADTPDNFQSRRPNTSFCFLDIRSPGLGDTAMYLCATSMREGVGEQFFGPGTRLTVL.

The gene calls are TRBV6-2 or TRBV6-3 and TRBJ2-1; the D gene is possibly TRBD2 (6 bases). Germline-derived CDR1 and CDR2 are MNHEY and SVGEGT. With 7 bases removed from V and 6 bases from J, the gap between germline ends came to 16 bases. The CDR3 is 14 amino acids. The CDR3 bases are TGTGCCAGCATCAAACCGGGACTTTTCAATGAGCAGTTCTTC. Protein: CASIKPGLFNEQFF.

The chain links TRBV28 to TRBJ1-3; D ambiguous. V was pared by 7 bases and J by 6 bases, with 10 bases between. The CDR3 totals 12 residues. Germline lookup yields CDR1 MDHEN and CDR2 SYDVKM. In DNA, the CDR3 is TGTGCCAGCACGGACCGGGCAAACACCATATATTTT. Encoded protein: CASTDRANTIYF.

The genes are TRBV2 and TRBJ2-1; 10 nucleotides line up with TRBD1. Unmatched junction bases numbered 5, after V lost 6 bases and J lost 6 bases. The CDR3 contains 14 residues. Germline loops: CDR1 SNHLY, CDR2 FYNNEI. Here the CDR3 DNA reads TGTGCCAGCAGCACGTGGACAGGGGGCAATGAGCAGTTCTTC. As protein: CASSTWTGGNEQFF.

The rearrangement uses TRBV20-1 and TRBJ1-1; no clear D gene. Trimming removed 3 bases from V and 10 bases from J, with 12 bases in between. The CDR3 is made up of 11 amino acids. Per the germline V gene, CDR1 is DFQATT and CDR2 is SNEGSKA (reference sequence). CDR3 region: CSARVSEVAFF. Written as DNA, the CDR3 is TGCAGTGCTAGGGTCTCCGAAGTAGCTTTCTTT.

This rearrangement joins TRBV29-1 to TRBJ2-6; D possibly corresponds to TRBD1 (5 bases). This CDR3 comprises 15 residues. Trimming took 4 bases from V and 2 from J, leaving 12 bases between them. CDR1 is SQVTM and CDR2 is ANQGSEA in the germline V gene. The CDR3 DNA is TGCAGCGTTGCCGTTCAGGGTACTGGGGCCAACGTCCTGACTTTC. Translated, it gives CSVAVQGTGANVLTF.

The chain employs TRBV6-4 and TRBJ2-1, with 8 bases fitting TRBD2. Germline trimming cut 6 bases from V and 7 bases from J; bases unmatched to any gene: 14. Looked up from germline, CDR1 is MRHNA and CDR2 is SNTAGT. The CDR3 runs to 16 residues. The CDR3 is CASSSPGLVGPNEQFF. The CDR3 DNA follows: TGTGCCAGCAGCTCTCCGGGACTAGTAGGGCCGAATGAGCAGTTCTTC.

V and J are TRBV6-2 or TRBV6-3 and TRBJ1-2; the D gene is possibly TRBD1 (6 bases). CDR3 size: 12 residues. CDR1 is MNHEY and CDR2 is SVGEGT in the germline V gene. The V end lost 7 bases, the J end lost 7 bases, and 13 bases lay between the germline ends. The CDR3 loop is CASTGQLIGYTF. CDR3 bases: TGTGCCAGCACCGGACAGCTTATTGGCTACACCTTC.

This clonotype appeared once. The genes are TRBV20-1 and TRBJ2-4; possibly TRBD1 or TRBD2 for D (6 bases each). The J call may be wrong; the DNA end is better matched by TRBJ2-7. The CDR3 loop spans 14 amino acids. Germline-derived CDR1 and CDR2 are DFQATT and SNEGSKA (reference sequence). CDR3 region: CSATWGDKYYEQYF. The CDR3 DNA is TGCAGTGCTACCTGGGGGGACAAGTACTACGAGCAGTACTTC.

This clonotype was found a few times. This chain joins TRBV29-1 and TRBJ1-2; D may be TRBD1 (6 bases). From germline, CDR1 is SQVTM and CDR2 ANQGSEA. V gave up 7 bases and J gave up 2 bases, with 14 bases separating them. This CDR3 spans 13 amino acids. DNA of the CDR3: TGCAGCGCTGGGACAAGGGGGAACTATGGCTACACCTTC. It is translated as CSAGTRGNYGYTF.

V gene TRBV29-1 combines with J gene TRBJ2-3, with D maybe TRBD1 (6 bases). Between the trimmed V and J ends, which lost 4 bases and 0 bases, there was a span of 14 bases. CDR1 SQVTM and CDR2 ANQGSEA come from the germline V gene. The CDR3 runs 15 residues. CDR3 sequence: CSVVDRTVSTDTQYF. The CDR3 nucleotides read TGCAGCGTTGTAGATAGGACAGTCAGCACAGATACGCAGTATTTT.

The V and J genes are TRBV20-1 and TRBJ2-3; 8 bases are shared with TRBD2. V was pared by 5 bases and J by 7 bases, with 5 bases of the junction left unmatched. Germline CDR1 and CDR2: DFQATT and SNEGSKA (reference sequence). The CDR3 sequence is 12 residues long. CDR3 nucleotides: TGCAGTGCTGGTAGGACTAGCAATACGCAGTATTTT. Protein sequence: CSAGRTSNTQYF.

This clonotype occurred a few times. An end of the junction differs from the germline gene, which may be a read error. The J gene is TRBJ1-2, the V gene TRBV12-3 or TRBV12-4; weak D call: TRBD1 (5 bases). CDR3 size: 13 residues. CDR3 DNA: TGTGCCAGCAGATTAGCCAGGGACTATGGCTACACCTTC. It yields the protein CASRLARDYGYTF.

This clonotype was detected only a few times. This chain uses TRBV7-3 with TRBJ2-1, with a possible D match to TRBD1 (6 bases). CDR1 and CDR2 (germline): SGHTA, FQGTGA. Trimming took off 5 bases at V and 0 bases at J, with 11 bases between the two ends. The CDR3 consists of 15 residues. In nucleotides, the CDR3 is TGTGCCAGCAGCGCCCGACAGGCCTCCTACAATGAGCAGTTCTTC. Translation gives CASSARQASYNEQFF.

The chain joins TRBV4-1 to TRBJ1-5; tentative D call: TRBD1 (5 bases). The length of the CDR3 is 14 residues. Per the germline V gene, CDR1 is MGHRA and CDR2 is YSYEKL. V lost 6 bases and J 3 bases, leaving 12 bases between the germline ends. The CDR3 region is CASSPTGYNQPQHF. The CDR3 DNA follows: TGCGCCAGCAGTCCTACAGGCTACAATCAGCCCCAGCATTTT.

There are a few counts of this clonotype. The CDR3 nucleotides read TGCGCCAGCAGCTTAGGCGGAGCCCAAGAGACCCAGTACTTC. Its protein is CASSLGGAQETQYF. The gene calls are TRBV5-1 and TRBJ2-5; D remains unclear. V was clipped by 2 bases and J by 1 base, with 9 bases between them. This CDR3 spans 14 amino acids. Germline CDR1 and CDR2: SGHRS and YFSETQ.

This clonotype was seen once. V gene TRBV7-2 combines with J gene TRBJ2-1; 8 bases fit TRBD2. V was clipped by 5 bases and J by 7 bases; unmatched bases: 7. The germline gives CDR1 SGHTA, CDR2 FQGNSA. The CDR3 is 14 amino acids. The CDR3 region is CASSPRTSFNEQFF. In DNA, the CDR3 is TGTGCCAGCAGCCCAAGGACTAGCTTTAATGAGCAGTTCTTC.

The chain has TRBV20-1 and TRBJ2-1, with D unresolved. The germline gives CDR1 DFQATT, CDR2 SNEGSKA (reference sequence). The V end lost 2 bases, the J end lost 8 bases, and 7 bases lay between the germline ends. The CDR3 runs to 11 residues. Here the CDR3 reads CSARNVDEQFF. The CDR3 nucleotides are TGCAGTGCTAGAAATGTCGATGAGCAGTTCTTC.

The chain is built from TRBV27 and TRBJ1-5; 7 bases map to TRBD1. J lost 3 bases, V lost 0 bases, and 2 bases had no gene match. CDR1 MNHEY and CDR2 SMNVEV come from the germline V gene (reference sequence). The CDR3 has 15 amino acids. CDR3 in amino acids: CASSLSTGNNQPQHF. The CDR3 DNA follows: TGTGCCAGCAGTTTATCGACAGGGAACAATCAGCCCCAGCATTTT.